The source of this T cell receptor (beta chain) is a study of cytomegalovirus exposure and HLA in healthy donors. Study as a whole: In a later analysis, it was reported that the approximately 110 validation repertoires had been produced on the same platform as the 670 or so repertoires belonging to the first cohort. Study-wide points: Most TCR sequences were uncommon, yet certain public TCRs appeared in many donors. The investigators catalogued 150 or so TCR beta chains as cytomegalovirus-associated.

TCRdb keeps only in-frame clones here, not all; method: immunoSEQ multiplex PCR. The repertoire holds 110,000 to 150,000 clones, about 94% seen once, with approximately 1.8% in the top ten. A remark on this clone: No antigen is known for it.

The V gene end was trimmed by 2 bases and the J gene end by 5 bases; junction bases not matched to a gene: 12. This CDR3 region has 17 residues. Germline loops: CDR1 MDHEN, CDR2 SYDVKM. V is TRBV28 and J is TRBJ2-5, with TRBD2 identical over 9 bases. The TCR originated in a man between 18 and 35 years old in good health and CMV-seropositive. Material: PBMCs. The CDR3, as DNA: TGTGCCAGCAGTTTAAGAATAGCGGGAGTTCAGGGGGAGACCCAGTACTTC. Residues: CASSLRIAGVQGETQYF.